These 24 T cell receptor beta chains originate from one sample sequenced in a study of cytomegalovirus exposure and HLA in healthy donors. Primers for the PCR totalled 60 Vbeta and 13 Jbeta. TCRdb's table, derived via immunoSEQ multiplex PCR, lists solely in-frame clones and lacks some. The sample lists fewer than 140,000 clones, roughly 73% seen once, with 2% to 3% in the top ten. Source material: PBMCs. The receptors stem from a man in his forties in good health and CMV-seronegative.

J is TRBJ2-2 and V is TRBV6-6; 11 bases are shared with TRBD1. The CDR3 loop spans 14 amino acids. After removal of 6 bases from V and 8 bases from J, the junction contained 5 bases not matched to a gene. Germline CDR1 is MNHNY and CDR2 is SVGAGI (reference sequence). DNA for the CDR3: TGTGCCAGCAGGGGGACAGGGGGGGGAGGGGAGCTGTTTTTT. Its translation is CASRGTGGGGELFF.

This chain uses TRBV5-6 with TRBJ1-2; a possible D gene is TRBD1 (5 bases). Germline loops: CDR1 SGHDT, CDR2 YYEEEE. V shed 4 bases and J shed 1 base, with 14 bases lying between them. There are 15 residues in the CDR3. CDR3: CASSPDTGVNYGYTF. The DNA for the CDR3 is TGTGCCAGCAGCCCGGACACAGGAGTTAACTATGGCTACACCTTC. Supplemented by reference TRBV5-6 and TRBJ1-2, the full variable domain reads DAGVTQSPTHLIKTRGQQVTLRCSPKSGHDTVSWYQQALGQGPQFIFQYYEEEERQRGNFPDRFSGHQFPNYSSELNVNALLLGDSALYLCASSPDTGVNYGYTFGSGTRLTVV.

This rearrangement joins TRBV5-1 to TRBJ1-4; the D gene is possibly TRBD1 (6 bases). V was cut by 2 bases and J by 5 bases, with 10 bases left in between. Germline CDR1 reads SGHRS; CDR2 reads YFSETQ. The length of the CDR3 is 14 residues. The CDR3 DNA follows: TGCGCCAGCAGCTTACAGGGCCTCAATGAAAAACTGTTTTTT. Translation: CASSLQGLNEKLFF.

This clone was seen a handful of times. This chain uses TRBV11-2 with TRBJ2-5; 7 bases agree with TRBD2. Looked up from germline, CDR1 is SGHAT and CDR2 is FQNNGV. This CDR3 spans 13 amino acids. Losses at the gene ends were 4 bases for V and 5 bases for J; bases not matched to a gene: 4. The CDR3 coding sequence is TGTGCCAGCAGCTGGGGGGGATCGGAGACCCAGTACTTC. This codes for CASSWGGSETQYF.

The chain uses TRBV5-4 and TRBJ2-5, with TRBD2 as a possible D gene (6 bases). Germline CDR1 is SGHNT and CDR2 is YYREEE (reference sequence). The V end was cut by 1 base, the J end by 6 bases, with 13 bases between. There are 14 residues in the CDR3. The CDR3 DNA sequence: TGTGCCAGCAGCTTGTGGGAGGCGGGGAAGACCCAGTACTTC. This translates into CASSLWEAGKTQYF.

The V gene is TRBV6-4, the J gene TRBJ1-1, with 8 positions matching TRBD1. The CDR3 is 15 amino acids. V lost 6 bases, J lost 4 bases, and 10 bases stayed unmatched. Germline V gives CDR1 MRHNA, CDR2 SNTAGT. For the CDR3, the DNA is TGTGCCAGCAGGGAGCAGGGGGCTAGGGGCACTGAAGCTTTCTTT. Translating gives CASREQGARGTEAFF.

The chain is built from TRBV19 and TRBJ2-5, with TRBD2 matching over 15 bases. The germline V gene has CDR1 LNHDA and CDR2 SQIVND (reference sequence). The CDR3 totals 16 residues. With 5 bases clipped from V and 3 bases from J, the junction kept 4 bases outside the gene matches. As DNA, the CDR3 is TGTGCCAGTAGTCCCCGGACTAGCGGGGGGGAAGAGACCCAGTACTTC. Protein product: CASSPRTSGGEETQYF.

J is TRBJ2-2 and V is TRBV29-1; 15 bases fit TRBD2. The trim removed 4 bases at V and 1 base at J, leaving 4 bases unmatched. Germline CDR1 SQVTM, CDR2 ANQGSEA. The CDR3 consists of 17 residues. CDR3 nucleotide sequence: TGCAGCGTTGGGGGACTAGCGGGGGGCCTGAACACCGGGGAGCTGTTTTTT. It encodes CSVGGLAGGLNTGELFF.

This chain's CDR3 is CASTLTSFYEQYF. The CDR3 region has the DNA TGTGCCAGCACTCTGACTAGCTTCTACGAGCAGTACTTC. J is TRBJ2-7 and V is TRBV2; TRBD2 matches at 7 bases. The CDR3 has 13 residues. Germline CDR1 SNHLY, CDR2 FYNNEI. Unmatched junction bases numbered 6, after V lost 7 bases and J lost 3 bases.

This chain connects TRBV10-3 to TRBJ2-7; 9 bases align to TRBD1. Losses at the gene ends were 0 bases for V and 5 bases for J; bases not matched to a gene: 5. The CDR3 is 15 amino acids. CDR1 and CDR2 (germline): ENHRY, SYGVKD. CDR3: CAISESKQGANEQYF. The CDR3 DNA reads as TGTGCCATCAGTGAGTCGAAACAGGGGGCCAACGAGCAGTACTTC.

The V call is TRBV20-1, the J call TRBJ2-5; D remains ambiguous. Trimming pared 6 bases from V and 2 bases from J, leaving 7 bases between. The CDR3 sequence is 11 residues long. Germline CDR1 reads DFQATT; CDR2 reads SNEGSKA (reference sequence). DNA of the CDR3: TGCAGTGCACCGACTCAAGAGACCCAGTACTTC. Its protein product is CSAPTQETQYF.

This clone came up once. The chain is built from TRBV7-8 and TRBJ1-5; no clear D gene. The CDR3 has 15 amino acids. The germline V gene encodes CDR1 SGHVS and CDR2 FQNEAQ. V was clipped by 1 base and J by 3 bases, with 10 bases between them. This chain's CDR3 is CASSLVSGYNQPQHF. The CDR3 DNA is TGTGCCAGCAGCTTAGTTTCGGGATACAATCAGCCCCAGCATTTT.

The chain links TRBV4-1 to TRBJ2-3, with D perhaps matching TRBD2 (6 bases). Trimming removed 4 bases from V and 2 bases from J, with 16 bases in between. Per germline, CDR1 MGHRA and CDR2 YSYEKL. The CDR3 has 16 amino acids. The DNA for the CDR3 is TGCGCCAGCAGCCCACTCGGAGGGGCTTACACAGATACGCAGTATTTT. This encodes CASSPLGGAYTDTQYF.

This clone was found a few times. The chain joins TRBV19 to TRBJ1-2; unclear D gene. CDR1 is LNHDA, CDR2 SQIVND, per germline (reference sequence). This CDR3 comprises 13 residues. V was pared by 6 bases and J by 3 bases, with 11 bases between. The CDR3 reads CASRRDLHYGYTF. The CDR3 DNA sequence: TGTGCCAGTAGAAGAGATCTCCACTATGGCTACACCTTC.

This chain connects TRBV5-1 to TRBJ2-3, with 7 bases lining up with TRBD1. CDR1 is SGHRS, CDR2 YFSETQ, per germline. The CDR3 length is 15 residues. Trimming at V came to 4 bases and at J to 1 base, leaving 6 bases not matched to a gene. The CDR3 here is CASSTSDRGTDTQYF. The CDR3 coding sequence is TGCGCCAGCAGCACAAGCGACAGGGGCACAGATACGCAGTATTTT.

This chain links TRBV7-9 with TRBJ1-4; possibly TRBD1 for D (5 bases). Germline V CDR1 and CDR2: SEHNR, FQNEAQ (reference sequence). This CDR3 region has 14 residues. V was clipped by 2 bases and J by 8 bases, with 12 bases between them. This CDR3 reads CASSLSQGGEKLFF. The CDR3 coding sequence is TGTGCCAGCAGCTTATCCCAGGGTGGGGAAAAACTGTTTTTT. The whole variable domain, filled in from reference TRBV7-9 and TRBJ1-4, reads DTGVSQNPRHKITKRGQNVTFRCDPISEHNRLYWYRQTLGQGPEFLTYFQNEAQLEKSRLLSDRFSAERPKGSFSTLEIQRTEQGDSAMYLCASSLSQGGEKLFFGSGTQLSVL.

The chain combines TRBV6-1 with TRBJ2-7; D possibly corresponds to TRBD1 (6 bases). Germline V gene sequence: CDR1 MNHNS, CDR2 SASEGT. This CDR3 region has 12 residues. V was clipped by 5 bases and J by 4 bases, with 9 bases between them. CDR3 residues: CASSLQGYEQYF. The CDR3 region has the DNA TGTGCCAGCAGTCTACAGGGATACGAGCAGTACTTC.

V and J are TRBV5-6 and TRBJ1-1; D unresolved. Per germline, CDR1 SGHDT and CDR2 YYEEEE. V lost 0 bases and J 0 bases, leaving 3 bases between the germline ends. The CDR3 has 13 residues. CDR3 nucleotides: TGTGCCAGCAGCTTGGGAGTGAACACTGAAGCTTTCTTT. Protein: CASSLGVNTEAFF.

The V gene is TRBV28, the J gene TRBJ2-3, with 8 bases identical to TRBD2. V gave up 2 bases and J gave up 4 bases; unmatched junction bases: 8. The CDR3 spans 16 residues. Germline assignment: CDR1 MDHEN and CDR2 SYDVKM. In DNA, the CDR3 is TGTGCCAGCAGTTTAGATCGGGGGGGCAGCGCAGATACGCAGTATTTT. It is translated as CASSLDRGGSADTQYF.

The V call is TRBV2, the J call TRBJ1-2; TRBD1 agrees at 11 bases. There are 16 residues in the CDR3. V lost 6 bases, J lost 2 bases, and 8 bases stayed unmatched. Looked up from germline, CDR1 is SNHLY and CDR2 is FYNNEI. CDR3 nucleotide sequence: TGTGCCAGCAGCCTTGAGGACAGGGGGCAGAACTATGGCTACACCTTC. Translated: CASSLEDRGQNYGYTF.

This clone came up once. This rearrangement joins TRBV9 to TRBJ1-6; D call uncertain. CDR3 length: 13 residues. Germline assignment: CDR1 SGDLS and CDR2 YYNGEE. The V end was cut by 0 bases, the J end by 7 bases, with 5 bases between. The CDR3 DNA sequence: TGTGCCAGCAGCGTAGCCAGAAATTCACCCCTCCACTTT. Amino acids: CASSVARNSPLHF.

This clone was counted between two and nine times. The rearrangement links TRBV6-1 to TRBJ2-5; D might be TRBD2 (6 bases). V lost 4 bases, J lost 4 bases, and 10 bases lay in between. CDR1 is MNHNS and CDR2 is SASEGT in the germline V gene. The CDR3 spans 13 residues. The CDR3 here is CASSGRESETQYF. CDR3 in DNA: TGTGCCAGCAGTGGGAGGGAGTCAGAGACCCAGTACTTC.

The chain employs TRBV6-6 and TRBJ1-4; no clear D. Germline lookup yields CDR1 MNHNY and CDR2 SVGAGI (reference sequence). V was clipped by 5 bases and J by 0 bases, with 13 bases between them. The CDR3 is 16 residues long. The CDR3 region is CASSARPPATNEKLFF. For the CDR3, the DNA is TGTGCCAGCAGTGCACGCCCTCCAGCAACTAATGAAAAACTGTTTTTT.

The chain carries TRBV18 and TRBJ2-1; 9 bases are shared with TRBD1. Germline trimming cut 3 bases from V and 8 bases from J; bases unmatched to any gene: 11. The CDR3 extends over 16 amino acids. Germline CDR1 is KGHSH and CDR2 is LQKENI. The DNA for the CDR3 is TGTGCCAGCTCACCGGACAGGGGCAATATTAGGGATGAGCAGTTCTTC. Translated: CASSPDRGNIRDEQFF.